The sequence of this T cell receptor (beta chain) was determined in a study of spatial heterogeneity in lung cancer. The CDR3 totals 14 residues. Losses at the gene ends were 4 bases for V and 8 bases for J; bases not matched to a gene: 11. Germline values: CDR1 SQVTM, CDR2 ANQGSEA. TCRdb independently ran MiXCR on the 5' RACE reads; one entry per CDR3 protein. The data show about 92,000 distinct CDR3 sequences, over 9.5% seen once. In this sample, this clonotype turned up many times. Time point defined: sample taken at primary tumor resection. Sequencing covered unsorted whole RNA taken from tumor, nontumor lung or frozen PBMC.

This clonotype was sampled from a male donor with early-stage non-small cell lung cancer. V is TRBV29-1 and J is TRBJ2-1; 7 nucleotides align to TRBD2. Here the sequenced sample was PBMCs, taken at surgery. The chain's CDR3 is CSVAQREVFDEQFF. In DNA, the CDR3 is TGCAGCGTTGCCCAGCGGGAAGTTTTTGATGAGCAGTTCTTC.